This paragraph covers one TCR beta chain sequence. Its specificity is not known. V lost 5 bases to trimming and J lost 5 bases; unmatched junction nucleotides: 4. CDR1 and CDR2 (germline): SGHNT, YYREEE (reference sequence). This CDR3 has 13 residues. Measured with immunoSEQ multiplex PCR; TCRdb has only the in-frame clones, and not every one. The sample lists some 30,000 clones; around 85% were seen once. This entry comes from a study of vaccination effects on CD4 cells after COVID-19. Study details: Post-vaccine specimens were collected at a median of 72 days following the second dose. Findings of the study overall: Missing from the study were early post-infection timepoints, and its convalescent patients were few.

Antigen-specific CD4+ T cells were expanded (with viral peptide pools) by the ViraFEST assay ahead of sequencing. Scientists isolated CD4+ T cells after an approximately 10-day culture period ended. As their vaccination, participants received two doses of either BNT162b2 or mRNA-1273. Negative nucleocapsid antibody tests before and after vaccination confirmed no previous SARS-CoV-2 infection. IL-2 medium took the place of half the medium on both days 3 and 7. This sequence originates from a human donor who received a COVID-19 vaccine. Some clones in this sample may be carry-over from other donors' samples. The chain employs TRBV5-4 and TRBJ2-3, with TRBD1 identical over 8 bases. This material consisted of CD4+ T cells from PBMCs cultured with SARS-CoV-2 spike peptides, taken after COVID-19 vaccination. The CDR3 DNA reads as TGTGCCAGCAGTCTACAGGGGGGAGATACGCAGTATTTT. Translation gives CASSLQGGDTQYF.